This TCR beta chain was captured by sequencing in a study of persistence of HIV-infected CD4 T cells. The wider study: The sample holds CD4+ T cells responsive to CMV or HIV-1 Gag. Blood samples, up to 180 mL, came from multiple time points, except a couple of leukapheresis donors sampled once. A median of about eight years of suppressive ART preceded sampling.

An overlapping HIV-1 Gag peptide pool stimulated these cells at 0.95 to 1 ug/peptide/mL. CD40L-negative CD69-negative CD45RO-high memory CD4+ T cells were sorted as populations depleted of antigen-responding cells. Worth noting for this clone: As yet, its antigen is unknown.

This was the immunoSEQ version 4 assay in survey mode. Here immunoSEQ multiplex PCR was the method, and the copy in TCRdb shows in-frame clones only, minus some. The sample holds 64,000 or so clones, 70% to 75% seen once. Overall study results and limits: TCRbeta richness was lower in CMV- and Gag-responding cells than in anti-CD3/anti-CD28-responding cells.

After removal of 4 bases from V and 4 bases from J, the junction contained 5 bases not matched to a gene. This CDR3 contains 15 residues. CDR1 and CDR2 (germline): LGHDT, YNNKEL (reference sequence). The rearrangement uses TRBV3-1 (or the pseudogene TRBV3-2) and TRBJ2-1, with 9 bases lining up with TRBD2. The sample here was CD4+ T cells sorted from PBMCs after roughly 18-hour stimulation, taken from a patient who received antiretroviral therapy. The clonotype was recovered from an adult man with HIV who was CMV-seropositive. Here the CDR3 reads CASSLGSGGYNEQFF. The CDR3 DNA reads as TGTGCCAGCAGCCTCGGGAGCGGGGGGTACAATGAGCAGTTCTTC.